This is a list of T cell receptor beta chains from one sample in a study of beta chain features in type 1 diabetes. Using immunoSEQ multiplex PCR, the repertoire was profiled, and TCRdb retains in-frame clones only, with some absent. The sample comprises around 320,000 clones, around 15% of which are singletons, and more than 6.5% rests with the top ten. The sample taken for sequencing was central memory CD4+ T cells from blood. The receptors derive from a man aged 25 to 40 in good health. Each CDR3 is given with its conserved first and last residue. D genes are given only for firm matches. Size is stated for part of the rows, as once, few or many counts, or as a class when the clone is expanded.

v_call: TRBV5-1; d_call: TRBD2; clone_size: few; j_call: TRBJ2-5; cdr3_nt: TGCGCCAGCAGCTTGGAGGGAGGGATGGAGACCCAGTACTTC; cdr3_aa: CASSLEGGMETQYF
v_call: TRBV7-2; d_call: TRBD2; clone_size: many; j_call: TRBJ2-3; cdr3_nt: TGTGCCAGCGGAGCGGGGGGGTCTACAGATACGCAGTATTTT; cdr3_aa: CASGAGGSTDTQYF
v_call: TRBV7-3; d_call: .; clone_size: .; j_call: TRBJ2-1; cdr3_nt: TGTGCCAGCAGCTTAATAGCAAATGAGCAGTTCTTC; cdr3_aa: CASSLIANEQFF
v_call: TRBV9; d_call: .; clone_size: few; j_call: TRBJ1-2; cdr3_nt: TGTGCCAGCAGCGGCGGGACTCTCCTCTATGGCTACACCTTC; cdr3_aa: CASSGGTLLYGYTF
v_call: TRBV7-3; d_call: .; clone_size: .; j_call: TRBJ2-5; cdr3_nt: TGTGCCAGCAGTGTAATGGAGACCCAGTACTTC; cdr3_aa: CASSVMETQYF
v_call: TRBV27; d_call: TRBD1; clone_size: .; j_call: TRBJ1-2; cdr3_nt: TGTGCCAGCAGTTTCGCCGGACAGGGCAACTATGGCTACACCTTC; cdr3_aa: CASSFAGQGNYGYTF
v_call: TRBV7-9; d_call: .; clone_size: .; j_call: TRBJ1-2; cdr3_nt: TGTGCCAGCAGCTTAGAGTCGGGTCTAGGCTACACCTTC; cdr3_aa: CASSLESGLGYTF
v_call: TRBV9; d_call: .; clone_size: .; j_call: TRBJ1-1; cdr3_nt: TGTGCCAGCAGCGTAAGGGAAACAGGGACTGAAGCTTTCTTT; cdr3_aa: CASSVRETGTEAFF
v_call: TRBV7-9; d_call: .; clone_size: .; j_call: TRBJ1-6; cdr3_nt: TGTGCCAGCAGCTTAACCCCCTCAAATTCACCCCTCCACTTT; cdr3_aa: CASSLTPSNSPLHF
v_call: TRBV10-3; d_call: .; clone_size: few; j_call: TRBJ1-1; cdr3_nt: TGTGCCATCAGTGAGTTCAGTGGAGGGGGGAAGAGTAAAGCTTTCTTT; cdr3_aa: CAISEFSGGGKSKAFF
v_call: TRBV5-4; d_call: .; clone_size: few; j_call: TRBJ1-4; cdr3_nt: TGTGCCAGCAGCTTGTCGCTTTCGGGGGCGCGGGGTGAAAAACTGTTTTTT; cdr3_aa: CASSLSLSGARGEKLFF
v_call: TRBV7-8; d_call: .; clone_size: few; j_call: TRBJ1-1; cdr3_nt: TGTGCCAGCAGCTTCTCTGTTGAAGCTTTCTTT; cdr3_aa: CASSFSVEAFF